The clone carrying this T cell receptor beta chain appeared a single time. Antigen unknown. The sample originates from a study of OX40 agonist ivuxolimab in advanced cancers. TCRdb keeps only in-frame clones here, not all; method: immunoSEQ multiplex PCR. Of about 83,000 clones listed, approximately 91% are singletons. Findings of the study overall: The study observed clonal expansion of CD4+ and CD8+ blood T cells by week 6 at 0.1 to 3.0 mg/kg.

The V gene lost 1 base and the J gene lost 8 bases, with 14 bases spanning the gap. This CDR3 contains 14 residues. Per the germline V gene, CDR1 is SGHTA and CDR2 is FQGNSA. The clonotype was recovered from an adult with an advanced solid tumor such as melanoma, head and neck, liver or kidney cancer. The rearrangement joins TRBV7-2 to TRBJ1-1; the D gene is possibly TRBD1 (6 bases). Sequences were derived from CD4+ or CD8+ T cells sorted from blood, sampled in a trial of the OX40 agonist ivuxolimab. As DNA, the CDR3 is TGTGCCAGCAGCTTAGTCTCGTCCGGGACAGAAGCTTTCTTT. It codes for CASSLVSSGTEAFF.